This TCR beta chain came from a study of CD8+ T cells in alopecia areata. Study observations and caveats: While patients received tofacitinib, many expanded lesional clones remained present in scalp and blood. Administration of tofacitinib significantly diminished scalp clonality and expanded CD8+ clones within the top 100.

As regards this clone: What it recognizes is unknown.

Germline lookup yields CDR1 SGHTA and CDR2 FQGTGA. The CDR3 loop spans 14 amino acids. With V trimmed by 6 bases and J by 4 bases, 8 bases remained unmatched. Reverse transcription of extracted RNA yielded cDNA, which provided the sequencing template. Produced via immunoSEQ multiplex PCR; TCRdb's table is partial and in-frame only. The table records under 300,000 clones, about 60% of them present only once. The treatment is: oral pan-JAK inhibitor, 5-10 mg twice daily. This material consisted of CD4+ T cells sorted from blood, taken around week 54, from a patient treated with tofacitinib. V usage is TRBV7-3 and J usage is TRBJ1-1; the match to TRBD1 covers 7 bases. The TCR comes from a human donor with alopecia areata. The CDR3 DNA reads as TGTGCCAGCAGTCTAGGGGGCACGGCCACTGAAGCTTTCTTT. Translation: CASSLGGTATEAFF.